The entry below describes one TCR beta chain. The naive CD8 population came from CD45RO-negative cells selected for CCR7, without terminally differentiated effector memory CD45RA+ cells. The sample is drawn from a study of shared clonotypes between healthy human individuals. Sequencing used immunoSEQ multiplex PCR; TCRdb keeps in-frame clones, though not all of them. Of around 2,000,000 clones listed, approximately 95% are singletons. Germline V lookup: CDR1 SGHVS, CDR2 FNYEAQ. The CDR3 is 12 residues long. The V gene lost 0 bases and the J gene lost 6 bases, with 4 bases spanning the gap. What was sequenced was naive CD8+ T cells sorted from blood. The V call is TRBV7-6, the J call TRBJ2-3; no clear D. This receptor was taken from a man between 18 and 35 years old in good health. The CDR3 loop reads CASSLADDTQYF. In nucleotides, the CDR3 is TGTGCCAGCAGCTTAGCGGATGATACGCAGTATTTT.